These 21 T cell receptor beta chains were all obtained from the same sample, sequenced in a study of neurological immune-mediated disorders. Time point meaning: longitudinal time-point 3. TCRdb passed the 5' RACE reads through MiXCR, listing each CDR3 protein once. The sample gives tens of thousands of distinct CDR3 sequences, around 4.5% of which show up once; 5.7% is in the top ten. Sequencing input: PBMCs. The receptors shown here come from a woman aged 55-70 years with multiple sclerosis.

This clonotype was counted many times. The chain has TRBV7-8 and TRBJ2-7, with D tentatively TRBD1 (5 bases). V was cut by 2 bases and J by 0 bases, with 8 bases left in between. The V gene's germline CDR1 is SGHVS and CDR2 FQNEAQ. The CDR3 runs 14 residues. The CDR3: CASSLRGTSYEQYF. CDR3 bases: TGTGCCAGCAGCTTAAGGGGTACCTCCTACGAGCAGTACTTC.

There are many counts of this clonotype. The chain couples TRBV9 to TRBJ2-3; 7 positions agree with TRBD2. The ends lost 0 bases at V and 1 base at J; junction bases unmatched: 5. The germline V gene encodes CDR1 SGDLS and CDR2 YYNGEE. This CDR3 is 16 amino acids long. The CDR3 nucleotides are TGTGCCAGCAGCGTAGGACTCGCGGGGGGCACAGATACGCAGTATTTT. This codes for CASSVGLAGGTDTQYF.

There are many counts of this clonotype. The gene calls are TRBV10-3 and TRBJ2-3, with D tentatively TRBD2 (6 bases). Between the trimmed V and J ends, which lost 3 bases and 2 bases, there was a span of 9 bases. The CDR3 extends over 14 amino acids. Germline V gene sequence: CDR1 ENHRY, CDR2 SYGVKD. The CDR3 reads CAISEGTVTDTQYF. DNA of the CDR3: TGTGCCATCAGTGAAGGGACTGTCACAGATACGCAGTATTTT.

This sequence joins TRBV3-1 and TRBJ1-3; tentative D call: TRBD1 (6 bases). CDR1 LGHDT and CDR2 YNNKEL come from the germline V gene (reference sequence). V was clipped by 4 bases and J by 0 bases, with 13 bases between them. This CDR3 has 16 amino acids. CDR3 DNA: TGTGCCAGCAGCCGCGTAAGGGACAACTCTGGAAACACCATATATTTT. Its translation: CASSRVRDNSGNTIYF. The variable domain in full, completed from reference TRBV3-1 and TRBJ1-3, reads DTAVSQTPKYLVTQMGNDKSIKCEQNLGHDTMYWYKQDSKKFLKIMFSYNNKELIINETVPNRFSPKSPDKAHLNLHINSLELGDSAVYFCASSRVRDNSGNTIYFGEGSWLTVV.

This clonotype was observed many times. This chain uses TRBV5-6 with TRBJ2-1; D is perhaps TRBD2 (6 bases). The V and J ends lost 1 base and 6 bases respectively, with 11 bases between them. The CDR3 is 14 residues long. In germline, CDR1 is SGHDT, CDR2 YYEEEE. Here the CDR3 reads CASSLNPGVNEQFF. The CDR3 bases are TGTGCCAGCAGCTTGAATCCGGGGGTCAATGAGCAGTTCTTC.

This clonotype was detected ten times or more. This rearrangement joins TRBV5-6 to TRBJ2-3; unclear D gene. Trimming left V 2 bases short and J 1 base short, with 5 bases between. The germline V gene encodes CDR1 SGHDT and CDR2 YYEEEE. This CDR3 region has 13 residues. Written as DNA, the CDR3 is TGTGCCAGCAGCTTAACCGGCACAGATACGCAGTATTTT. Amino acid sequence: CASSLTGTDTQYF.

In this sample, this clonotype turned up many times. CDR3: CATSRGTVNSGANVLTF. In DNA form, the CDR3 reads TGTGCCACCAGCAGAGGTACAGTGAACTCTGGGGCCAACGTCCTGACTTTC. This chain uses TRBV15 with TRBJ2-6; no clear D gene. V gave up 1 base and J gave up 0 bases, with 10 bases separating them. CDR1 and CDR2 (germline): LNHNV, YYDKDF (reference sequence). This CDR3 has 17 residues.

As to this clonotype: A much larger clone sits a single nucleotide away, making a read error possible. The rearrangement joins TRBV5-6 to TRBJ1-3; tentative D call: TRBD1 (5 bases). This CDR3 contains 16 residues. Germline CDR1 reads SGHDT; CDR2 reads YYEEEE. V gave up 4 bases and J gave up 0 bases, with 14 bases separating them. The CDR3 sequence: CASSLLEGSSGNTIYF. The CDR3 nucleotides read TGTGCCAGCAGCCTGCTGGAGGGGAGCTCTGGAAACACCATATATTTT.

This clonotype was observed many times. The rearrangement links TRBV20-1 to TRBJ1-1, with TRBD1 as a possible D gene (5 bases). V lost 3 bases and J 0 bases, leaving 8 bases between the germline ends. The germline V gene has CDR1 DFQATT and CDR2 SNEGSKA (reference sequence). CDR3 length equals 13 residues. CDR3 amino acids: CSARKGLNTEAFF. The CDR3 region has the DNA TGCAGTGCTAGGAAGGGGTTGAACACTGAAGCTTTCTTT.

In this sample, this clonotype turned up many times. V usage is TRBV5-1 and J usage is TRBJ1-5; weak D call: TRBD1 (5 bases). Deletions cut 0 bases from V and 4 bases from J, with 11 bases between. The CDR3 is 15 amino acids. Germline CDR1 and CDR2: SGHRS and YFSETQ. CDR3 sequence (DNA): TGCGCCAGCAGCTTGGATGGGACCGCGAATCAGCCCCAGCATTTT. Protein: CASSLDGTANQPQHF.

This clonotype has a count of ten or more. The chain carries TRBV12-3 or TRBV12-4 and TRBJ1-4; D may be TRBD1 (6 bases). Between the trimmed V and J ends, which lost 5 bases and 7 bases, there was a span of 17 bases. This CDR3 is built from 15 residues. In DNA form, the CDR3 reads TGTGCCAGCAGTCCGTGGGGGGGCATAGTTGAAAAACTGTTTTTT. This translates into CASSPWGGIVEKLFF.

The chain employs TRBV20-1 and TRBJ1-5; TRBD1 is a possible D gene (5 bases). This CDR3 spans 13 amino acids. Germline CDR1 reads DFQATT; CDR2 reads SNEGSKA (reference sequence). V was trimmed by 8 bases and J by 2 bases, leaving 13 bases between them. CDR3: CSQNGGGNQPQHF. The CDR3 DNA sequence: TGCAGTCAAAACGGGGGGGGCAATCAGCCCCAGCATTTT.

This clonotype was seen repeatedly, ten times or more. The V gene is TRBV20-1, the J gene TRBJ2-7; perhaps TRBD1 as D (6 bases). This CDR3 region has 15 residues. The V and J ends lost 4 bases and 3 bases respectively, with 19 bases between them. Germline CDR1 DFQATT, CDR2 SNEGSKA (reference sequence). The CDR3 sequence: CSATLPLTGVYEQYF. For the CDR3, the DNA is TGCAGTGCTACCCTACCCCTGACAGGAGTCTACGAGCAGTACTTC.

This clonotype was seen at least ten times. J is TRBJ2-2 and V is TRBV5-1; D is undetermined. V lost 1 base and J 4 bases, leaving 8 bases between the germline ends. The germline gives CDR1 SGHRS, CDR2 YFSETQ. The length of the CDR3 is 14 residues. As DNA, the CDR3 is TGCGCCAGCAGCTTGTTCCCAGGCACCGGGGAGCTGTTTTTT. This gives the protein CASSLFPGTGELFF.

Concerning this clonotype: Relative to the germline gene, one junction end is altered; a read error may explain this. Here the CDR3 DNA reads TGCGACAGCAGCCAGCGGGTGTTACAGGTCTACGAGCAGTACTTC. This gives the protein CDSSQRVLQVYEQYF. The rearrangement joins TRBV4-1 to TRBJ2-7; possible D gene TRBD2, 6 bases. The V gene's germline CDR1 is MGHRA and CDR2 YSYEKL. CDR3 length: 15 amino acids.

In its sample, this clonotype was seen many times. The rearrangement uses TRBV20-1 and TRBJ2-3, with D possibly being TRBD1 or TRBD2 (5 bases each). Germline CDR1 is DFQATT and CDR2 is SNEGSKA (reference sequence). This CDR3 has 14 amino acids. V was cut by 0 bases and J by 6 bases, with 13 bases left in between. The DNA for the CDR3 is TGCAGTGCTAGAGACAGAGGGGCGGGTGATACGCAGTATTTT. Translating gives CSARDRGAGDTQYF.

The CDR3 loop is CASRRTNQLPGNQPQHF. The DNA of the CDR3 is TGTGCAAGTCGCCGCACAAACCAGCTGCCGGGCAATCAGCCCCAGCATTTT. The chain joins TRBV12-2 to TRBJ1-5. TRBV12-2 is flagged as a pseudogene. This CDR3 contains 17 residues.

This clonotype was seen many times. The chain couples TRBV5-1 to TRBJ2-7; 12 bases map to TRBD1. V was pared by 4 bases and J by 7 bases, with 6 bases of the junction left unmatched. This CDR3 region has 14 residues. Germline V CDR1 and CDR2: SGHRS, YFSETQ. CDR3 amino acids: CASSEGDRGHEQYF. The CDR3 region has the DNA TGCGCCAGCAGCGAAGGGGACAGGGGGCATGAGCAGTACTTC.

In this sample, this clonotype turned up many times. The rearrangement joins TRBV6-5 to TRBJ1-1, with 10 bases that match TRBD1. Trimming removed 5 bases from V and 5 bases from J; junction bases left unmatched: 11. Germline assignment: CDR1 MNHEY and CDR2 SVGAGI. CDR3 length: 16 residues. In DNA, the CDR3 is TGTGCCAGCAGTAAGACAGGGGGCAAGAGTTATACTGAAGCTTTCTTT. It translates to CASSKTGGKSYTEAFF.

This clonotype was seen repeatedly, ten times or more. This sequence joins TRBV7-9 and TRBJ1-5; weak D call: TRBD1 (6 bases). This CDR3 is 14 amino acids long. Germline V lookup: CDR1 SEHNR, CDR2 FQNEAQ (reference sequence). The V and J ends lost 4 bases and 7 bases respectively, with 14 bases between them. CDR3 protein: CASSSYRDQQPQHF. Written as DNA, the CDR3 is TGTGCCAGCAGCTCGTACAGGGACCAACAGCCCCAGCATTTT.

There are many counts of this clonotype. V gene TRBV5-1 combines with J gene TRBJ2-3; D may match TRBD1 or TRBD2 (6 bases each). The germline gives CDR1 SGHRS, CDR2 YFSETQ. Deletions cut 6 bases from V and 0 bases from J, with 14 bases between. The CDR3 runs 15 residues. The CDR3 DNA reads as TGCGCCAGCATCCCGCAGGGGAGGAGCACAGATACGCAGTATTTT. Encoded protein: CASIPQGRSTDTQYF.